The rows below give T cell receptor beta chains drawn from one sample of a study of T cells in Graves' hyperthyroidism and ophthalmopathy. TCRdb re-called the multiplex PCR reads with MiXCR, one entry per CDR3 protein. The table shows a few hundred thousand distinct CDR3 sequences, with roughly 46% occurring only once. The sample was peripheral blood or thyroid tissue (not recorded which). The receptors stem from an adult woman with Graves' disease, either hyperthyroidism or ophthalmopathy (not recorded which). Both conserved end residues are part of each CDR3. Fields, in order: D gene, CDR3 length, V gene, clone size, J gene, CDR3 protein, CDR3 DNA. D genes are given only for firm matches. Only part of the rows carry a size: once, few, many, or a class if the clone is expanded.

.	14	TRBV11-2	many	TRBJ1-1	CASKSSRKNTEAFF	TGTGCCAGCAAATCTTCGCGGAAGAACACTGAAGCTTTCTTT
.	16	TRBV7-9	.	TRBJ2-5	CASSSANSGPQETQYF	TGTGCCAGCAGCTCCGCTAACTCCGGACCCCAAGAGACCCAGTACTTC
TRBD2	13	TRBV6-1	many	TRBJ2-7	CASKRLAVSGQYF	TGTGCCAGCAAGCGGCTAGCGGTCTCCGGGCAGTACTTC
TRBD2	17	TRBV5-4	once	TRBJ2-7	CASSLAAGGPNAYEQYF	TGTGCCAGCAGCTTGGCCGCGGGAGGGCCGAACGCCTACGAGCAGTACTTC
.	13	TRBV6-1	many	TRBJ2-7	CASRPPVTYEQYF	TGTGCCAGCAGACCGCCGGTAACCTACGAGCAGTACTTC
TRBD1	14	TRBV7-9	.	TRBJ1-2	CASSWAGQGGGYTF	TGTGCCAGCAGCTGGGCCGGACAGGGAGGAGGCTACACCTTC
TRBD2	15	TRBV29-1	.	TRBJ2-2	CSRGLAGVTAGELFF	TGCAGCCGGGGACTAGCGGGAGTTACGGCCGGGGAGCTGTTTTTT
.	13	TRBV5-1	.	TRBJ1-1	CASSLGAPTEAFF	TGCGCCAGCAGCTTGGGGGCTCCCACTGAAGCTTTCTTT
TRBD2	15	TRBV9	many	TRBJ2-2	CASSLRLARAGELFF	TGTGCCAGCAGCCTAAGACTAGCGAGGGCCGGGGAGCTGTTTTTT
.	13	TRBV7-9	many	TRBJ2-2	CASSHPTGWELFF	TGTGCCAGCAGCCATCCGACAGGCTGGGAGCTGTTTTTT
TRBD1	17	TRBV10-2	.	TRBJ1-2	CASTPGSQGGTEHGYTF	TGCGCCAGCACACCTGGCAGCCAGGGGGGGACGGAACATGGCTACACCTTC
.	14	TRBV5-1	many	TRBJ2-7	CASSFGDSNYEQYF	TGCGCCAGCAGCTTTGGGGACTCCAACTACGAGCAGTACTTC
.	11	TRBV20-1	.	TRBJ1-2	CSARIVDSYTF	TGCAGTGCTAGAATCGTGGATAGCTACACCTTC
.	11	TRBV2	.	TRBJ2-2	CASSVSRELFF	TGTGCCAGCAGTGTATCCAGGGAGCTGTTTTTT
.	13	TRBV10-3	.	TRBJ1-5	CAIARSSNQPQHF	TGTGCCATCGCCAGGAGTAGCAATCAGCCCCAGCATTTT
.	15	TRBV19	few	TRBJ1-1	CASSIRVSMNTEAFF	TGTGCCAGTAGTATACGGGTTAGCATGAACACTGAAGCTTTCTTT
TRBD2	12	TRBV25-1	once	TRBJ2-7	CASSGTSGEQYF	TGTGCAAGCAGTGGGACTAGCGGCGAGCAGTACTTC
.	13	TRBV20-1	.	TRBJ2-5	CSATGTGRETQYF	TGCAGTGCTACGGGCACAGGGCGAGAGACCCAGTACTTC
.	14	TRBV28	.	TRBJ1-5	CASSWGESNQPQHF	TGTGCCAGCTCTTGGGGGGAATCCAATCAGCCCCAGCATTTT
.	15	TRBV13	.	TRBJ2-3	CASSLSPVATDTQYF	TGTGCCAGCAGCCTCTCTCCAGTAGCCACAGATACGCAGTATTTT
.	15	TRBV7-3	few	TRBJ2-3	CASSLHLTGTDTQYF	TGTGCCAGCAGCCTCCACCTCACCGGTACAGATACGCAGTATTTT
.	16	TRBV9	.	TRBJ2-7	CASSFTTVMSSYEQYF	TGTGCCAGCAGTTTTACAACCGTCATGAGCTCCTACGAGCAGTACTTC
TRBD1	13	TRBV10-3	.	TRBJ1-6	CATRTGDNSPLHF	TGTGCCACAAGAACAGGGGACAATTCACCCCTCCACTTT
.	13	TRBV7-9	many	TRBJ2-7	CASTDKGPYEQYF	TGTGCCAGCACCGATAAAGGTCCCTACGAGCAGTACTTC
TRBD2	17	TRBV15	.	TRBJ2-6	CATSRDPGGSGANVLTF	TGTGCCACCAGCAGAGACCCGGGGGGTTCGGGGGCCAACGTCCTGACTTTC
.	16	TRBV3-1	many	TRBJ2-6	CASSQAWGSGANVLTF	TGTGCCAGCAGCCAAGCCTGGGGGTCTGGGGCCAACGTCCTGACTTTC
.	17	TRBV7-9	.	TRBJ1-5	CASSLGAGRSGDQPQHF	TGTGCCAGCAGCTTAGGGGCAGGTCGTTCAGGGGATCAGCCCCAGCATTTT
.	14	TRBV5-5	many	TRBJ2-5	CASSTPGRQETQYF	TGTGCCAGCAGCACCCCGGGACGGCAAGAGACCCAGTACTTC
TRBD2	17	TRBV12-3/TRBV12-4	.	TRBJ2-3	CASSPPPLAGLADTQYF	TGTGCCAGCAGTCCGCCACCACTAGCGGGATTGGCAGATACGCAGTATTTT
.	15	TRBV10-3	many	TRBJ1-2	CAISELRKRGYGYTF	TGTGCCATCAGTGAATTGAGGAAAAGGGGCTATGGCTACACCTTC
TRBD1	16	TRBV10-2	.	TRBJ2-5	CASSRGGDRGQETQYF	TGCGCCAGCAGCCGTGGGGGGGACAGGGGTCAAGAGACCCAGTACTTC
.	19	TRBV11-2	few	TRBJ2-6	CASSKLKGAVKSGANVLTF	TGTGCCAGCAGCAAATTAAAAGGGGCCGTGAAATCTGGGGCCAACGTCCTGACTTTC
.	12	TRBV14	many	TRBJ1-1	CASRGGGSEAFF	TGTGCCAGCAGGGGGGGGGGATCTGAAGCTTTCTTT